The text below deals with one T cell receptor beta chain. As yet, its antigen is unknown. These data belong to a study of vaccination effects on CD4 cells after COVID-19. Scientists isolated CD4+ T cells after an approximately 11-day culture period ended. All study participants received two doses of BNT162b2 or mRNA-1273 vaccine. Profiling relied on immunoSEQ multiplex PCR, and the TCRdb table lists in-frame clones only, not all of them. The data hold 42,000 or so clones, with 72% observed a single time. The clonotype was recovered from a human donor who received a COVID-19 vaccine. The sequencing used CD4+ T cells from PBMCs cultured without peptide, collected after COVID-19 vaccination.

The CDR3 reads CASSFEGQNSGNTIYF. CDR3 nucleotides: TGCGCCAGCAGCTTCGAAGGGCAGAACTCTGGAAACACCATATATTTT. V usage is TRBV5-1 and J usage is TRBJ1-3; D unclear. The V gene's germline CDR1 is SGHRS and CDR2 YFSETQ. The germline V and J ends were trimmed by 2 bases and 0 bases, with 12 bases remaining between them. CDR3 length: 16 amino acids.